A selection of T cell receptor beta chains follows, all from one sample in a study of radiation and T cells in renal cell carcinoma. The data were produced by immunoSEQ multiplex PCR, yet TCRdb's version contains in-frame clones alone and is incomplete. This table has about 140,000 clones, less than 85% appearing once. The specimen was blood, collected from a patient whose treatment included radiotherapy and nephrectomy. Receptors originate from a woman in her fifties or sixties with renal cell carcinoma. The CDR3 runs from the conserved cysteine through the conserved F or W. Fields, in order: CDR3 length, clone size, V gene, J gene, D gene, CDR3 DNA, CDR3 protein. A D gene is named only where the DNA matches it firmly. A clone size is listed for some rows: how often the clone was seen (once, few, many), or a class if it is expanded.

14	few	TRBV2	TRBJ1-5	NA	TGTGCCAGCAGATCGGGGACAACCGGTGGGCCCCAGCATTTT	CASRSGTTGGPQHF
16	NA	TRBV5-1	TRBJ1-1	NA	TGCGCCAGCAGCTTGGACCCCGACAGGATTAACACTGAAGCTTTCTTT	CASSLDPDRINTEAFF
12	NA	TRBV29-1	TRBJ2-7	NA	TGCAGCGTGGGACACAGCTCCTACGAGCAGTACTTC	CSVGHSSYEQYF
15	NA	TRBV5-1	TRBJ1-4	TRBD1	TGCGCCAGCAGCTCACTCGGGACAGGGAGTGAAAAACTGTTTTTT	CASSSLGTGSEKLFF
12	once	TRBV5-6	TRBJ2-3	NA	TGTGCCAGCAGCTACGCCTCCGGTACGCAGTATTTT	CASSYASGTQYF
12	NA	TRBV5-8	TRBJ1-2	NA	TGTGCCAGCAGCTCGGGTCATTATGGCTACACCTTC	CASSSGHYGYTF
14	NA	TRBV6-1	TRBJ1-4	NA	TGTGCCACGGATTCAGGGTATTATGGTGAAAAACTGTTTTTT	CATDSGYYGEKLFF
14	NA	TRBV29-1	TRBJ1-1	NA	TGCAGCGTTGAAGGAGGACAGTGGAACACTGAAGCTTTCTTT	CSVEGGQWNTEAFF
13	NA	TRBV19	TRBJ2-5	NA	TGTGCCAGTAGTAGGCAGGGTGAAGAGACCCAGTACTTC	CASSRQGEETQYF
12	few	TRBV10-1	TRBJ2-3	NA	TGCGCCAGCAGTATGGATTTAGATACGCAGTATTTT	CASSMDLDTQYF
12	once	TRBV6-6	TRBJ2-3	NA	TGTGCCAGCAGTGCCGGGTTGGATACGCAGTATTTT	CASSAGLDTQYF
15	NA	TRBV7-2	TRBJ1-2	TRBD1	TGTGCCAGCAGCTTGGGGACAGGGGGAGCCTATGGCTACACCTTC	CASSLGTGGAYGYTF
15	NA	TRBV7-2	TRBJ1-3	NA	TGTGCCAGCAGCTTAGATAGGGTCGGTGGAAACACCATATATTTT	CASSLDRVGGNTIYF
14	NA	TRBV7-2	TRBJ2-7	TRBD2	TGTGCCAGCAGCTCCACTAGCGGGAGCTACGAGCAGTACTTC	CASSSTSGSYEQYF
15	NA	TRBV7-2	TRBJ2-7	TRBD1	TGTGCCAGCAGCCCGGGGACAGTGGAGACCTACGAGCAGTACTTC	CASSPGTVETYEQYF
14	few	TRBV19	TRBJ1-1	NA	TGTGCCAGTAGAGGTGGGGGGCGACACACTGAAGCTTTCTTT	CASRGGGRHTEAFF
15	few	TRBV10-3	TRBJ1-2	TRBD1	TGTGCCATCAGTGAAGGACAGGCGGCCGTCTATGGCTACACCTTC	CAISEGQAAVYGYTF
12	NA	TRBV29-1	TRBJ2-5	NA	TGCAGCGTTACGTCGGCTGGAGAGACCCAGTACTTC	CSVTSAGETQYF
15	NA	TRBV19	TRBJ2-7	TRBD2	TGTGCCAGTAGTCCTGGCGGGGGGAGCTCCTACGAGCAGTACTTC	CASSPGGGSSYEQYF
15	once	TRBV5-3	TRBJ2-7	NA	TGTGCCAGAAGCAGGGACAATCAGGGGCCCTACGAGCAGTACTTC	CARSRDNQGPYEQYF
15	NA	TRBV7-8	TRBJ1-2	NA	TGTGCCAGCAGCTTAAATGTTGGGGGGGCGCACGGCTACACCTTC	CASSLNVGGAHGYTF
12	NA	TRBV6-6	TRBJ2-5	NA	TGTGCCAGCAGCGGACAGCTAGGGGCCCAGTACTTC	CASSGQLGAQYF
15	few	TRBV30	TRBJ2-7	TRBD1	TGTGCCTGGAGTGTAATGTGGGACAGGGGGCGCGAGCAGTACTTC	CAWSVMWDRGREQYF
12	once	TRBV5-1	TRBJ2-7	NA	TGCGCCAGCAGGGAGGGACTCAGCGAGCAGTACTTC	CASREGLSEQYF
12	NA	TRBV9	TRBJ2-7	NA	TGTGCCAGCAGCGTCGACAACTACGAGCAGTACTTC	CASSVDNYEQYF
13	NA	TRBV5-1	TRBJ2-1	NA	TGCGCCAGCAGCTTGGAAACCTTCGGGGAGCAGTTCTTC	CASSLETFGEQFF
17	NA	TRBV4-1	TRBJ2-2	TRBD1	TGCGCCAGCAGCCAAGATCTTAGGGGGCGCGGCACCGGGGAGCTGTTTTTT	CASSQDLRGRGTGELFF
15	NA	TRBV2	TRBJ2-7	TRBD1	TGTGCCAGCACCGAAGGGGACAGGGGGCCCTACGAGCAGTACTTC	CASTEGDRGPYEQYF
14	NA	TRBV5-5	TRBJ2-5	TRBD2	TGTGCCAGCAGCAAGGGACTAGCCAGAGAGACCCAGTACTTC	CASSKGLARETQYF
13	once	TRBV29-1	TRBJ1-3	NA	TGCAGTTTCGCCCCCGACTCTGGAAACACCATATATTTT	CSFAPDSGNTIYF
14	once	TRBV6-5	TRBJ2-7	NA	TGTGCCAGCAGTTACGAGGGAGGAAGAGCCGAGCAGTACTTC	CASSYEGGRAEQYF
12	NA	TRBV7-2	TRBJ2-1	NA	TGTGCCAGCAGGCCAGCTTCGAGGGAGCAGTTCTTC	CASRPASREQFF
16	NA	TRBV9	TRBJ2-2	NA	TGTGCCAGCAGCGCCGCCGGGACAACCGACACCGGGGAGCTGTTTTTT	CASSAAGTTDTGELFF
15	NA	TRBV19	TRBJ2-7	TRBD2	TGTGCCAGTAGTCAACTAGCGGGAGGAGTCTACGAGCAGTACTTC	CASSQLAGGVYEQYF
17	few	TRBV7-9	TRBJ1-2	TRBD1	TGTGCCAGCAGCACGAGGACGGGACAGTATTTCAACTATGGCTACACCTTC	CASSTRTGQYFNYGYTF
11	NA	TRBV6-5	TRBJ2-2	NA	TGTGCCAGCAGAGACAGCGGGGAGCTGTTTTTT	CASRDSGELFF
13	once	TRBV5-1	TRBJ2-5	NA	TGCGCCAGCATGAAAAGGGCGAGGGAGACCCAGTACTTC	CASMKRARETQYF
15	NA	TRBV19	TRBJ2-6	NA	TGTGCCAGTAGTATAGGGGTAACTGGGGCCAACGTCCTGACTTTC	CASSIGVTGANVLTF
11	NA	TRBV6-6	TRBJ2-5	NA	TGTGCCAGCAGCTCCACACAGACCCAGTACTTC	CASSSTQTQYF
13	NA	TRBV6-5	TRBJ1-3	TRBD1	TGTGCCAGCACAAGGACAGGTGGAAACACCATATATTTT	CASTRTGGNTIYF
11	NA	TRBV19	TRBJ1-1	NA	TGTGCCAGTAGTATAGATCTAGAAGCTTTCTTT	CASSIDLEAFF
15	NA	TRBV9	TRBJ1-5	NA	TGTGCCAGCAGTCCGGGAGGGGATAGCAATCAGCCCCAGCATTTT	CASSPGGDSNQPQHF
14	NA	TRBV19	TRBJ1-2	NA	TGTGCCAGTAGTCCTCGACAGGAGTACTATGGCTACACCTTC	CASSPRQEYYGYTF
17	NA	TRBV28	TRBJ2-7	TRBD2	TGTGCCAGCAGACTCCGACTAGCGGGGGGTCCTCCCTACGAGCAGTACTTC	CASRLRLAGGPPYEQYF
16	NA	TRBV9	TRBJ1-4	TRBD1	TGTGCCAGCAGCACCTGGACAGGGACAGGGAAAGAAAAACTGTTTTTT	CASSTWTGTGKEKLFF
15	NA	TRBV2	TRBJ1-1	NA	TGTGCCAGCAGTGAAGAGGCAGTCCGGGGCACTGAAGCTTTCTTT	CASSEEAVRGTEAFF